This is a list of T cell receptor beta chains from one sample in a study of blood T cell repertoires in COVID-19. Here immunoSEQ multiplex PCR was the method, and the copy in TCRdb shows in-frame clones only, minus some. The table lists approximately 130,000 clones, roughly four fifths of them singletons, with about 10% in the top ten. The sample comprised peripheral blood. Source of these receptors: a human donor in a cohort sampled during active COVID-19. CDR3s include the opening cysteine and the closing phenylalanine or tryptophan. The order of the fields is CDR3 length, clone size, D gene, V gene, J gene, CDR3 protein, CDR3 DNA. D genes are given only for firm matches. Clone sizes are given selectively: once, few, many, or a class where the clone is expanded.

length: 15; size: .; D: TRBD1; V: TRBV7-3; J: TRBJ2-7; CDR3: CASSPAGTGDYEQYF; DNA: TGTGCCAGCAGCCCCGCCGGGACAGGGGACTACGAGCAGTACTTC
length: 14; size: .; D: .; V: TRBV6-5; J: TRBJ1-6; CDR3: CASRGTHYNSPLHF; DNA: TGTGCCAGCAGAGGGACTCACTATAATTCACCCCTCCACTTT
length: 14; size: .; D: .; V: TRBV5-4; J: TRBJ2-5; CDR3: CASSLGGGLETQYF; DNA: TGTGCCAGCAGCTTGGGGGGGGGCCTCGAGACCCAGTACTTC
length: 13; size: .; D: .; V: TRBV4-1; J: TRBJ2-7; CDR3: CASSRGDLYEQYF; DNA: TGCGCCAGCAGTCGGGGAGATCTCTACGAGCAGTACTTC
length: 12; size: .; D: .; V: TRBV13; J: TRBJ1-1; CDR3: CASSLALFEAFF; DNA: TGTGCCAGCAGCTTAGCCCTATTTGAAGCTTTCTTT
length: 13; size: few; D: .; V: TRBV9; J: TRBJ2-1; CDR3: CASSVEQGSEQFF; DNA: TGTGCCAGCAGCGTAGAGCAGGGGAGTGAGCAGTTCTTC
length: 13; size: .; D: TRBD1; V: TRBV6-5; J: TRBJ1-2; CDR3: CATVTRQGRGYTF; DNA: TGTGCCACCGTCACGCGACAGGGACGCGGCTACACCTTC
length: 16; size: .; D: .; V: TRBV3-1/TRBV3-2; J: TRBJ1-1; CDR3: CASSQSRANWNTEAFF; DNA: TGTGCCAGCAGCCAATCGAGGGCGAATTGGAACACTGAAGCTTTCTTT
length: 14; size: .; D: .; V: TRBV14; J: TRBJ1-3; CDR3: CASSPSMTANTIYF; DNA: TGTGCCAGCAGCCCATCTATGACAGCTAACACCATATATTTT
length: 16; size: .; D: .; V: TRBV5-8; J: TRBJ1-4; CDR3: CASSPGRGTTNEKLFF; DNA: TGTGCCAGCAGCCCAGGCAGGGGAACAACTAATGAAAAACTGTTTTTT
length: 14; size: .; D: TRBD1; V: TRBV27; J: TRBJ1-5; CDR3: CASSTDRGNQPQHF; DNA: TGTGCCAGCAGTACGGACAGGGGCAATCAGCCCCAGCATTTT
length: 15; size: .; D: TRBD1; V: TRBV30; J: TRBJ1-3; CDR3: CAWTPDREPGNTIYF; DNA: TGTGCCTGGACCCCCGACAGGGAACCTGGAAACACCATATATTTT
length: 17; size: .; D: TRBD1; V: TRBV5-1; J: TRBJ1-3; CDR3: CASSLIRDRGRGNTIYF; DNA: TGCGCCAGCAGCTTGATCCGGGACAGGGGACGGGGAAACACCATATATTTT
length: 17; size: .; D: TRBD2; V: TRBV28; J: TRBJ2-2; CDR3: CASTREAGGLSTGELFF; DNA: TGTGCCAGCACCCGAGAAGCGGGGGGGCTCAGCACCGGGGAGCTGTTTTTT
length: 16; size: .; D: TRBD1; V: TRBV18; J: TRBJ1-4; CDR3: CASSPNRDRGDEKLFF; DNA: TGTGCCAGCTCACCAAATAGGGACAGGGGTGATGAAAAACTGTTTTTT
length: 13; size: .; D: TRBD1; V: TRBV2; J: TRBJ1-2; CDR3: CASSATQGGGYTF; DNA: TGTGCCAGCAGTGCGACACAGGGGGGTGGCTACACCTTC
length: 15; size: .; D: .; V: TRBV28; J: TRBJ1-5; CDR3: CASSSGGNSNQPQHF; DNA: TGTGCCAGCTCCTCGGGGGGAAATAGCAATCAGCCCCAGCATTTT
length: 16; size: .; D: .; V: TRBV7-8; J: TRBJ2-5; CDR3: CASSLPLDTGQETQYF; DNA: TGTGCCAGCAGCTTACCCCTAGACACGGGGCAAGAGACCCAGTACTTC
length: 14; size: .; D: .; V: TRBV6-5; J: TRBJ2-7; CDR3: CASSYSTGTYEQYF; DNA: TGTGCCAGCAGTTACTCGACAGGTACCTACGAGCAGTACTTC